What follows describes a single TCR beta chain. The antigen is undetermined. This CDR3 contains 17 residues. With 1 base removed from V and 0 bases from J, the gap between germline ends came to 13 bases. Germline V CDR1 and CDR2: GTSNPN, SVGIG (reference sequence). These data belong to a study of cytomegalovirus exposure and HLA in healthy donors. Study-level findings and limits: Previously analyzed data showed that most TCR beta V segments were productive at a frequency of about 87% or about 30%.

Vbeta (60) and Jbeta (13) primers were used in the PCR. Clones were sequenced by immunoSEQ multiplex PCR, and TCRdb holds only the in-frame ones, with some missing. The sample has some 180,000 clones, roughly 77% seen once. The J gene is TRBJ2-6, the V gene TRBV30; D is possibly TRBD2 (6 bases). The sample consisted of PBMCs. This TCR derives from a woman under 40 in good health and CMV-seronegative. The CDR3 bases are TGTGCCTGGAGTGCCGGGACTCTCAGCTCTGGGGCCAACGTCCTGACTTTC. It yields the protein CAWSAGTLSSGANVLTF. Combining the CDR3 with reference TRBV30 and TRBJ2-6 gives the whole variable domain SQTIHQWPATLVQPVGSPLSLECTVEGTSNPNLYWYRQAAGRGLQLLFYSVGIGQISSEVPQNLSASRPQDRQFILSSKKLLLSDSGFYLCAWSAGTLSSGANVLTFGAGSRLTVL.